The subject of this entry is one T cell receptor beta chain. Its antigen is unknown. Measured with immunoSEQ multiplex PCR; TCRdb has only the in-frame clones, and not every one. The profile shows 61,000 or so clones, nearly 85% of them singletons. The data were taken from a study of OX40 agonist ivuxolimab in advanced cancers. Study-wide context: Clinicians treated patients with ivuxolimab, an agonistic anti-OX40 (CD134) antibody.

Study results and caveats: In the 0.1-3.0 mg/kg groups, partial responders showed among the lowest expansion. Low normalized T-cell clonal expansion was also seen in some nonresponders.

With V trimmed by 5 bases and J by 2 bases, 5 bases remained unmatched. This CDR3 is built from 14 residues. Germline CDR1 and CDR2: KGHSH and LQKENI. The TCR sequence derives from an adult with an advanced solid tumor such as melanoma, head and neck, liver or kidney cancer. Source: CD4+ or CD8+ T cells sorted from blood, taken in a trial of the OX40 agonist ivuxolimab. This chain connects TRBV18 to TRBJ2-5; TRBD1 aligns across 7 bases. DNA of the CDR3: TGTGCCAGCTCAACAGGGACAGAGCAAGAGACCCAGTACTTC. Protein sequence: CASSTGTEQETQYF.